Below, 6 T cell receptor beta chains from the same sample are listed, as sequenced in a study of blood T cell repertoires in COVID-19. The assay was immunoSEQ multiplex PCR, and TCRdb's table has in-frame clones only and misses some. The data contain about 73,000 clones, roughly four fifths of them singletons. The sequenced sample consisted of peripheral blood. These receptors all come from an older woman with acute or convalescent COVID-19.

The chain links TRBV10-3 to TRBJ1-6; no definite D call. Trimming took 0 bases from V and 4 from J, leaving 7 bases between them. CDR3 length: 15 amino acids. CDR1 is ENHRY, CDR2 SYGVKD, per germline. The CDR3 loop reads CAISESTQYNSPLHF. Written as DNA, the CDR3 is TGTGCCATCAGTGAGTCGACACAGTATAATTCACCCCTCCACTTT.

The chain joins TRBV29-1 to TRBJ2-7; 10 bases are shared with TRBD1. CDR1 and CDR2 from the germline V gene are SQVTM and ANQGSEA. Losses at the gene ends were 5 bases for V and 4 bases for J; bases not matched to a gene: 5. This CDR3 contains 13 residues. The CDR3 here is CSVRQGARYEQYF. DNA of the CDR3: TGCAGCGTTAGACAGGGGGCGCGGTACGAGCAGTACTTC.

The CDR3 nucleotides are TGTGCCAGCAGCCGGCGGGGGGCTCTTGCCGAGACCCAGTACTTC. It specifies CASSRRGALAETQYF. The V call is TRBV3-1 (or the pseudogene TRBV3-2), the J call TRBJ2-5; 8 bases are shared with TRBD2. CDR3 size: 15 residues. Per germline, CDR1 LGHDT and CDR2 YNNKEL (reference sequence). Unmatched junction bases numbered 9, after V lost 4 bases and J lost 5 bases.

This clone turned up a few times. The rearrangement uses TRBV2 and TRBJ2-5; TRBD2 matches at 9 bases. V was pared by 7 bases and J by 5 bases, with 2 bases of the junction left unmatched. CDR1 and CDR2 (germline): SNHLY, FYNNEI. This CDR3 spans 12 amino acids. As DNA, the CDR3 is TGTGCCAGCAAGGCGGGGGGGGAGACCCAGTACTTC. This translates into CASKAGGETQYF.

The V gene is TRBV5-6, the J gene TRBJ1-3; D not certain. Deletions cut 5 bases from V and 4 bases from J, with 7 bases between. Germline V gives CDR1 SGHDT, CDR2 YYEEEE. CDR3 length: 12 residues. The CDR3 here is CASRGAGNTIYF. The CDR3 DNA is TGTGCCAGCAGGGGCGCCGGAAACACCATATATTTT.

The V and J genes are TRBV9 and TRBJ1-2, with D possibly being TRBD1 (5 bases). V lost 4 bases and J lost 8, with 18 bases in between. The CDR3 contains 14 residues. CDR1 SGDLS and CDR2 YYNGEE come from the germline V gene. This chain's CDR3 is CASSTTGNWGGYTF. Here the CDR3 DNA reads TGTGCCAGCAGCACCACAGGAAACTGGGGCGGCTACACCTTC.